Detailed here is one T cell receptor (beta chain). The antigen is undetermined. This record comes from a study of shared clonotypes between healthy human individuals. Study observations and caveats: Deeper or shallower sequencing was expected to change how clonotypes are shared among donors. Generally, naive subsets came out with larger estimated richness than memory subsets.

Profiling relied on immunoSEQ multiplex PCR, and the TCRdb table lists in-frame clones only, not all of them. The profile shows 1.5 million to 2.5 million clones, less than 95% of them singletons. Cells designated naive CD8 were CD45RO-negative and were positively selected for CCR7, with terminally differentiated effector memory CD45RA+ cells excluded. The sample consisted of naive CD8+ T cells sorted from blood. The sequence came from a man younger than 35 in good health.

The chain's CDR3 is CASSLVLGSEKLFF. CDR3 bases: TGTGCCAGCAGCTTAGTCTTGGGATCTGAAAAACTGTTTTTT. J is TRBJ1-4 and V is TRBV7-9, with unresolved D. Germline V CDR1 and CDR2: SEHNR, FQNEAQ (reference sequence). Trimming pared 1 base from V and 7 bases from J, leaving 10 bases between. CDR3 length: 14 residues.